These 29 T cell receptor beta chains share one sample of origin, sequenced in a study of technical replicates of blood from a few donors. Assay used: immunoSEQ multiplex PCR; TCRdb lists only in-frame clones, some missing. The sample gives about 70,000 clones, roughly 86% of which show up once; about 5% is in the top ten. What was sequenced was PBMCs. These receptors came from a human donor in good health. Some clones in this sample may be carry-over from other donors' samples.

The chain uses TRBV10-3 and TRBJ1-1; perhaps TRBD1 as D (5 bases). The ends were cut back, 3 bases at V and 0 bases at J, with 8 bases in the middle. CDR3 length: 14 residues. Per the germline V gene, CDR1 is ENHRY and CDR2 is SYGVKD. CDR3 in DNA: TGTGCCATCAGTGATGACAGAATGAACACTGAAGCTTTCTTT. Translating it yields CAISDDRMNTEAFF.

V is TRBV9 and J is TRBJ1-2; D not resolved. The germline V gene has CDR1 SGDLS and CDR2 YYNGEE. V lost 0 bases and J lost 4, with 13 bases in between. The CDR3 totals 15 residues. The CDR3 DNA follows: TGTGCCAGCAGCGTAGAGGAGCGGGGAACCTATGGCTACACCTTC. It is translated as CASSVEERGTYGYTF.

J is TRBJ2-5 and V is TRBV7-2; TRBD2 matches at 7 bases. CDR3 length: 14 amino acids. The germline CDR1 and CDR2 sequences are SGHTA and FQGNSA. Unmatched junction bases numbered 0, after V lost 1 base and J lost 1 base. As DNA, the CDR3 is TGTGCCAGCAGCTTAGGCGGGGGCCAAGAGACCCAGTACTTC. This sequence encodes CASSLGGGQETQYF.

This chain uses TRBV4-3 with TRBJ2-1, with 16 bases that match TRBD2. Per the germline V gene, CDR1 is LGHNA and CDR2 is YSLEER. The CDR3 runs to 17 residues. V shed 4 bases, J shed 7 bases, and the junction held 7 bases outside the gene matches. The CDR3 region has the DNA TGCGCCAGCAGCCCGGGACTAGCGGGGGGGCCCGGGAATGAGCAGTTCTTC. The encoded protein is CASSPGLAGGPGNEQFF.

The gene calls are TRBV5-1 and TRBJ2-5, with 14 nucleotides matching TRBD2. With V trimmed by 0 bases and J by 0 bases, 7 bases remained unmatched. The germline V gene has CDR1 SGHRS and CDR2 YFSETQ. CDR3 length: 19 residues. The CDR3 spells CASSLGLAGGQGHQETQYF. Here the CDR3 DNA reads TGCGCCAGCAGCTTGGGACTAGCGGGAGGGCAGGGTCACCAAGAGACCCAGTACTTC.

The chain has TRBV7-9 and TRBJ2-2; maybe TRBD1 (6 bases). Germline V gene sequence: CDR1 SEHNR, CDR2 FQNEAQ (reference sequence). V shed 11 bases and J shed 3 bases, with 7 bases lying between them. The CDR3 length is 11 residues. The CDR3 reads CAQGHTGELFF. Here the CDR3 DNA reads TGTGCCCAGGGGCACACCGGGGAGCTGTTTTTT.

Sample share makes this clone medium-sized (0.01 to 0.1%). The J gene is TRBJ1-6, the V gene TRBV11-2; no definite D call. The CDR3 extends over 17 amino acids. The germline CDR1 and CDR2 sequences are SGHAT and FQNNGV. V was trimmed by 5 bases and J by 1 base, leaving 15 bases between them. CDR3 protein: CASSPPLERSYNSPLHF. DNA of the CDR3: TGTGCCAGCAGCCCCCCCTTAGAACGATCCTATAATTCACCCCTCCACTTT.

The rearrangement links TRBV28 to TRBJ1-1; D call uncertain. Germline CDR1 reads MDHEN; CDR2 reads SYDVKM. V was pared by 6 bases and J by 7 bases, with 18 bases between. The length of the CDR3 is 14 residues. In DNA, the CDR3 is TGTGCCAGCAGCCTCGGGGTAGGGTGGGGTGAAGCTTTCTTT. This codes for CASSLGVGWGEAFF.

J is TRBJ2-1 and V is TRBV11-2; D not resolved. This CDR3 has 15 residues. Trimming shortened V by 1 base and J by 9 bases, and 16 bases separated the two germline ends. Germline V gives CDR1 SGHAT, CDR2 FQNNGV. The CDR3 region has the DNA TGTGCCAGCAGCTTAGCGGATTTTGGGCTCGGTGAGCAGTTCTTC. Translation: CASSLADFGLGEQFF.

The chain couples TRBV6-5 to TRBJ1-2; D remains ambiguous. V was clipped by 0 bases and J by 5 bases, with 16 bases between them. The germline V gene encodes CDR1 MNHEY and CDR2 SVGAGI. CDR3 size: 16 residues. In DNA form, the CDR3 reads TGTGCCAGCAGTTACTCCACGTCCCGAGGGCTTTATGGCTACACCTTC. Translated: CASSYSTSRGLYGYTF.

The chain couples TRBV4-2 to TRBJ2-2; D is possibly TRBD1 (5 bases). The CDR3 has 15 residues. CDR1 and CDR2 (germline): LGHNA, YNFKEQ. Trimming stripped 0 bases from V and 0 bases from J, with 5 bases between. CDR3 in DNA: TGTGCCAGCAGCCAAGAAGGGGCGAACACCGGGGAGCTGTTTTTT. Amino acids: CASSQEGANTGELFF.

The chain combines TRBV11-2 with TRBJ2-1; 8 nucleotides line up with TRBD2. Germline loops: CDR1 SGHAT, CDR2 FQNNGV. J lost 1 base, V lost 5 bases, and 10 bases had no gene match. The CDR3 runs to 17 residues. CDR3 sequence (DNA): TGTGCCAGCAGCCCCCCAGCGGGAGAAGGGTCCTACAATGAGCAGTTCTTC. It encodes CASSPPAGEGSYNEQFF.

The V and J genes are TRBV5-5 and TRBJ1-2; the match to TRBD1 covers 9 bases. The V segment lost 3 bases and the J segment 4 bases; nucleotides outside the gene matches: 10. The germline gives CDR1 SGHKS, CDR2 YYEKEE (reference sequence). The CDR3 spans 16 residues. CDR3 amino acids: CASSWETGGLFYGYTF. The DNA of the CDR3 is TGTGCCAGCAGCTGGGAGACAGGGGGTCTTTTCTATGGCTACACCTTC.

With respect to this clone: Since the CDR3 does not end with the conserved phenylalanine or tryptophan, this likely comes from a read error. No DNA is shown, since the ends of the CDR3 on it are uncertain; the CDR3 is the one TCRdb lists. This rearrangement joins TRBV6-6 to TRBJ1-2; the D segment call TRBD1 is taken from the table without a DNA check. The CDR3 has 13 amino acids, counting both end residues. CDR1 is MNHNY and CDR2 is SVGAGI in the germline V gene (reference sequence). The CDR3 loop is CASSYTRTDIIQS.

This chain joins TRBV4-1 and TRBJ1-1; D perhaps matches TRBD1 (5 bases). Germline V gene data show CDR1 as MGHRA and CDR2 as YSYEKL. The CDR3 spans 15 residues. V shed 0 bases and J shed 1 base, with 9 bases lying between them. The CDR3 sequence: CASSQDRASNTEAFF. CDR3 bases: TGCGCCAGCAGCCAAGACAGGGCGTCGAACACTGAAGCTTTCTTT.

The chain combines TRBV10-3 with TRBJ1-3; perhaps TRBD1 as D (6 bases). In germline, CDR1 is ENHRY, CDR2 SYGVKD. V shed 10 bases and J shed 6 bases, with 19 bases lying between them. The CDR3 sequence is 14 residues long. The CDR3 bases are TGTGCCACCCAGGACCGGGACACCGAAAACACCATATATTTT. Translated: CATQDRDTENTIYF.

This clone appeared a single time. This rearrangement joins TRBV9 to TRBJ2-1; TRBD2 might be the D (5 bases). The CDR3 spans 13 residues. Trimming stripped 0 bases from V and 6 bases from J, with 7 bases between. CDR1 and CDR2 (germline): SGDLS, YYNGEE. This chain's CDR3 is CASSVGTSNEQFF. The CDR3 coding sequence is TGTGCCAGCAGCGTAGGGACTTCCAATGAGCAGTTCTTC. Based on the CDR3 plus reference TRBV9 and TRBJ2-1, the full variable domain is DSGVTQTPKHLITATGQRVTLRCSPRSGDLSVYWYQQSLDQGLQFLIQYYNGEERAKGNILERFSAQQFPDLHSELNLSSLELGDSALYFCASSVGTSNEQFFGPGTRLTVL.

The V call is TRBV7-6, the J call TRBJ1-6; D possibly corresponds to TRBD1 (6 bases). The germline V and J ends were trimmed by 5 bases and 8 bases, with 10 bases remaining between them. The V gene's germline CDR1 is SGHVS and CDR2 FNYEAQ. The CDR3 runs to 13 residues. The CDR3 DNA follows: TGTGCCAGCAGCCCAAACAGGGATTCACCCCTCCACTTT. Protein: CASSPNRDSPLHF.

This chain joins TRBV4-1 and TRBJ1-2, with 10 nucleotides matching TRBD1. The germline CDR1 and CDR2 sequences are MGHRA and YSYEKL. The V and J ends lost 3 bases and 7 bases, in that order; junction bases with no gene match: 5. The CDR3 totals 14 residues. The CDR3 here is CASSQGTGVGGYTF. DNA for the CDR3: TGCGCCAGCAGCCAGGGGACAGGGGTTGGTGGCTACACCTTC.

The V gene is TRBV5-6, the J gene TRBJ2-2; 7 nucleotides agree with TRBD1. The CDR3 length is 14 residues. CDR1 and CDR2 (germline): SGHDT, YYEEEE. V lost 1 base, J lost 7 bases, and 4 bases stayed unmatched. CDR3 sequence reads: CASSLTGVDGELFF. CDR3 nucleotide sequence: TGTGCCAGCAGCTTGACAGGGGTGGACGGGGAGCTGTTTTTT.

This chain connects TRBV6-1 to TRBJ2-3; 9 bases are shared with TRBD2. CDR1 is MNHNS, CDR2 SASEGT, per germline. The CDR3 loop spans 16 amino acids. The J segment lost 1 base and the V segment lost 1 base, leaving 3 bases of the junction unmatched. CDR3 region: CASSEEASGGTDTQYF. The DNA for the CDR3 is TGTGCCAGCAGTGAAGAGGCTAGCGGGGGCACAGATACGCAGTATTTT.

V is TRBV11-3 and J is TRBJ2-3, with D possibly TRBD2 on 5 matching bases. Deletions cut 3 bases from V and 2 bases from J, with 21 bases between. The germline gives CDR1 SGHNT, CDR2 YENEEA. This CDR3 has 18 residues. CDR3 in DNA: TGTGCCAGCAGCTTCAGTTTCGCGGTAGACGGGGACACAGATACGCAGTATTTT. Translation gives CASSFSFAVDGDTDTQYF.

The chain links TRBV7-2 to TRBJ1-6; unclear D gene. This CDR3 contains 16 residues. Germline CDR1 is SGHTA and CDR2 is FQGNSA. V was cut by 1 base and J by 0 bases, with 7 bases left in between. This chain's CDR3 is CASSLGAASYNSPLHF. Written as DNA, the CDR3 is TGTGCCAGCAGCTTAGGGGCAGCCTCCTATAATTCACCCCTCCACTTT.

The V and J genes are TRBV7-3 and TRBJ2-2, with TRBD1 identical over 11 bases. CDR3 size: 17 residues. Germline CDR1 reads SGHTA; CDR2 reads FQGTGA. Trimming cost V 1 base and J 7 bases; bases outside gene matches: 8. In nucleotides, the CDR3 is TGTGCCAGCAGCTTAATCCCGGACAGGGGGCGGAGCGGGGAGCTGTTTTTT. This translates into CASSLIPDRGRSGELFF. The variable domain in full, completed from reference TRBV7-3 and TRBJ2-2, reads GAGVSQTPSNKVTEKGKYVELRCDPISGHTALYWYRQSLGQGPEFLIYFQGTGAADDSGLPNDRFFAVRPEGSVSTLKIQRTERGDSAVYLCASSLIPDRGRSGELFFGEGSRLTVL.

The gene calls are TRBV6-5 and TRBJ1-3, with no clear D. The CDR3 contains 15 residues. Germline lookup yields CDR1 MNHEY and CDR2 SVGAGI. Trimming took 5 bases from V and 0 from J, leaving 11 bases between them. The CDR3 bases are TGTGCCAGCAGTCGCACAAGGAGCTCTGGAAACACCATATATTTT. Its protein is CASSRTRSSGNTIYF.

This clone was seen only once. The rearrangement links TRBV28 to TRBJ2-7; 8 positions match TRBD2. CDR3 size: 13 residues. CDR1 and CDR2 from the germline V gene are MDHEN and SYDVKM. J lost 3 bases, V lost 4 bases, and 2 bases had no gene match. As DNA, the CDR3 is TGTGCCAGCAGTTCGGGGGGGCTCTACGAGCAGTACTTC. Its translation: CASSSGGLYEQYF.

The V gene is TRBV7-2, the J gene TRBJ1-2; possibly TRBD1 for D (5 bases). V shed 3 bases and J shed 4 bases, with 15 bases lying between them. This CDR3 is 15 amino acids long. Germline loops: CDR1 SGHTA, CDR2 FQGNSA. The DNA of the CDR3 is TGTGCCAGCAGCTTCTCGCGGGGGGAAGGCTATGGCTACACCTTC. Protein: CASSFSRGEGYGYTF. Full variable domain (remainder filled in from reference TRBV7-2 and TRBJ1-2): GAGVSQSPSNKVTEKGKDVELRCDPISGHTALYWYRQSLGQGLEFLIYFQGNSAPDKSGLPSDRFSAERTGGSVSTLTIQRTQQEDSAVYLCASSFSRGEGYGYTFGSGTRLTVV.

The J gene is TRBJ1-1, the V gene TRBV5-6; 8 bases fit TRBD1. CDR3 size: 14 residues. Germline values: CDR1 SGHDT, CDR2 YYEEEE. Germline trimming cut 3 bases from V and 0 bases from J; bases unmatched to any gene: 1. CDR3 coding DNA: TGTGCCAGCAGCTGGGGACAGGTGAACACTGAAGCTTTCTTT. Its translation is CASSWGQVNTEAFF.

This rearrangement joins TRBV30 to TRBJ1-2; D not certain. V dropped 4 bases and J dropped 1 base, with 4 bases sitting between them. Germline values: CDR1 GTSNPN, CDR2 SVGIG (reference sequence). The CDR3 spans 11 residues. The CDR3, as DNA: TGTGCCTGGAATCTTAACTATGGCTACACCTTC. As protein: CAWNLNYGYTF.